This passage covers 18 T cell receptor beta chains from one sample sequenced in a study of T cells in Graves' hyperthyroidism and ophthalmopathy (dated by TCRdb to between 2018 and 2021). Receptor libraries were prepared by multiplex PCR. These reads were obtained on an Illumina HiSeq 2000. The TCR beta CDR3 regions were amplified from RNA transcripts. The first round of RT-PCR for the TCR CDR3 was performed with the HTBI primer set and the Qiagen OneStep RT-PCR kit. TCRdb redid the processing of the public reads, applying fastp at Q25 and MiXCR, and retained in-frame beta chains. One record per CDR3 amino acid sequence lists the most common genes and DNA. This sample comprises around 200,000 distinct CDR3 sequences, about 17% of them detected only once. Of the sample, 25% to 35% is held by the ten largest clones. The specimen sequenced was blood. Receptors were obtained from a woman in her forties or fifties with Graves' hyperthyroidism.

The CDR3 is CASSTQGAGQPQHF. The CDR3 DNA follows: TGTGCCAGCAGTACCCAGGGGGCGGGTCAGCCCCAGCATTTT. This chain links TRBV2 with TRBJ1-5; 8 nucleotides line up with TRBD1. The CDR3 contains 14 residues. The J segment lost 6 bases and the V segment lost 5 bases, leaving 6 bases of the junction unmatched. Germline CDR1 reads SNHLY; CDR2 reads FYNNEI. Full variable domain (missing parts from reference TRBV2 and TRBJ1-5): EPEVTQTPSHQVTQMGQEVILRCVPISNHLYFYWYRQILGQKVEFLVSFYNNEISEKSEIFDDQFSVERPDGSNFTLKIRSTKLEDSAMYFCASSTQGAGQPQHFGDGTRLSIL.

In this sample, this clonotype turned up many times. The J gene is TRBJ2-1, the V gene TRBV6-2 or TRBV6-3; unclear D gene. The ends were cut back, 2 bases at V and 6 bases at J, with 5 bases in the middle. This CDR3 comprises 12 residues. Germline CDR1 MNHEY, CDR2 SVGEGT. The CDR3 reads CASSYPINEQFF. The CDR3 coding sequence is TGTGCCAGCAGTTACCCGATCAATGAGCAGTTCTTC.

V gene TRBV5-8 combines with J gene TRBJ1-1, with D uncertain. V shed 5 bases and J shed 3 bases, with 8 bases lying between them. This CDR3 is built from 12 residues. Germline V gives CDR1 SGHTS, CDR2 YDEGEE. As DNA, the CDR3 is TGTGCCAGCAGGTTACACCACACTGAAGCTTTCTTT. Its translation: CASRLHHTEAFF.

This clonotype was detected many times. The chain recombines TRBV6-2 or TRBV6-3 with TRBJ2-7; D unclear. The CDR3 spans 15 residues. Trimming removed 6 bases at V and 3 bases at J, with 18 bases between. Germline values: CDR1 MNHEY, CDR2 SVGEGT. CDR3 DNA: TGTGCCAGCAGGCCACGACTGACCGTATACTACGAGCAGTACTTC. Its translation: CASRPRLTVYYEQYF.

The CDR3 DNA reads TGTGCCAGTAGTATAATCCGGACAGGGGGTAATTCGAATGAGCAGTTCTTC. Translating gives CASSIIRTGGNSNEQFF. J is TRBJ2-1 and V is TRBV19; TRBD1 agrees at 10 bases. Trimming took 2 bases from V and 7 from J; bases not matched to a gene: 11. The CDR3 is made up of 17 amino acids. Germline V gene data show CDR1 as LNHDA and CDR2 as SQIVND (reference sequence).

The rearrangement uses TRBV15 and TRBJ1-5; no definite D call. The V gene's germline CDR1 is LNHNV and CDR2 YYDKDF (reference sequence). The CDR3 covers 14 residues. V lost 0 bases and J lost 5, with 8 bases in between. CDR3 bases: TGTGCCACCAGCAGAGATCCGGGTGATCAGCCCCAGCATTTT. Translation gives CATSRDPGDQPQHF.

This clonotype occurred many times. This chain links TRBV29-1 with TRBJ1-2, with TRBD1 matching over 7 bases. CDR3 length equals 14 residues. The germline gives CDR1 SQVTM, CDR2 ANQGSEA. The ends lost 7 bases at V and 1 base at J; junction bases unmatched: 9. CDR3 in DNA: TGCAGCGCCCTGGGGCAGGGGGGTAACTATGGCTACACCTTC. The encoded protein is CSALGQGGNYGYTF.

This clonotype showed up many times. This sequence joins TRBV20-1 and TRBJ2-3; TRBD2 matches 9 bases. Germline V lookup: CDR1 DFQATT, CDR2 SNEGSKA (reference sequence). After removal of 6 bases from V and 4 bases from J, the junction contained 8 bases not matched to a gene. This CDR3 contains 14 residues. The CDR3 sequence is CSARSGGLADTQYF. The CDR3 nucleotides read TGCAGTGCCCGTAGCGGGGGACTTGCAGATACGCAGTATTTT.

This clonotype has ten or more counts. The rearrangement joins TRBV27 to TRBJ2-7, with 7 bases that match TRBD1. There are 14 residues in the CDR3. The germline gives CDR1 MNHEY, CDR2 SMNVEV (reference sequence). The J segment lost 5 bases and the V segment lost 5 bases, leaving 9 bases of the junction unmatched. DNA for the CDR3: TGTGCCAGCAGTGGGCCCCGGGACAGCCACGAGCAGTACTTC. Translated, it gives CASSGPRDSHEQYF.

The table lists this clonotype with many counts. V is TRBV28 and J is TRBJ2-5, with TRBD2 matching over 8 bases. Trimming at V came to 5 bases and at J to 5 bases, leaving 7 bases not matched to a gene. Looked up from germline, CDR1 is MDHEN and CDR2 is SYDVKM. This CDR3 comprises 14 residues. The CDR3 DNA reads TGTGCCAGCAGTGTCGCGGGGGGTTTGGAGACCCAGTACTTC. The encoded protein is CASSVAGGLETQYF.

This clonotype was seen ten or more times. This chain links TRBV6-2 or TRBV6-3 with TRBJ1-2, with D perhaps TRBD1 (6 bases). CDR3 size: 17 residues. Germline CDR1 MNHEY, CDR2 SVGEGT. V was trimmed by 6 bases and J by 5 bases, leaving 25 bases between them. DNA for the CDR3: TGTGCCAGCAGCTTCCTTCCGGGACACCGAAGCGGGTATGGCTACACCTTC. It specifies CASSFLPGHRSGYGYTF.

This clonotype occurred many times. The chain has TRBV12-3 or TRBV12-4 and TRBJ2-6; no reliable D call. With 6 bases removed from V and 0 bases from J, the gap between germline ends came to 9 bases. The CDR3 has 15 residues. The CDR3 DNA reads TGTGCCAGCAGCTCTTGGGGCTCTGGGGCCAACGTCCTGACTTTC. Amino acids: CASSSWGSGANVLTF.

The chain has TRBV27 and TRBJ2-1, with D uncertain. The CDR3 spans 14 residues. Trimming left V 3 bases short and J 6 bases short, with 12 bases between. Germline CDR1 reads MNHEY; CDR2 reads SMNVEV (reference sequence). The CDR3 sequence: CASSFLSRSNEQFF. The CDR3 region has the DNA TGTGCCAGCAGTTTTCTTAGCCGAAGCAATGAGCAGTTCTTC.

This clonotype was seen ten or more times. The J gene is TRBJ2-7, the V gene TRBV18; 7 bases fit TRBD1. Looked up from germline, CDR1 is KGHSH and CDR2 is LQKENI. CDR3 length: 16 amino acids. V lost 5 bases and J lost 3; bases outside the gene matches: 13. The chain's CDR3 is CASSTIRDRRIYEQYF. CDR3 coding DNA: TGTGCCAGCTCAACAATCCGGGACAGAAGAATCTACGAGCAGTACTTC.

This clonotype occurred many times. V and J are TRBV10-1 and TRBJ1-1; TRBD1 might be the D (5 bases). The ends were cut back, 2 bases at V and 4 bases at J, with 8 bases in the middle. Germline V gene data show CDR1 as WNHNN and CDR2 as SYGVQD (reference sequence). The CDR3 sequence is 13 residues long. The CDR3 is CASSEDGGTEAFF. DNA of the CDR3: TGCGCCAGCAGTGAGGATGGGGGCACTGAAGCTTTCTTT.

This chain joins TRBV6-1 and TRBJ1-3, with D unclear. Germline V CDR1 and CDR2: MNHNS, SASEGT. The CDR3 is 15 residues long. The V end lost 6 bases, the J end lost 2 bases, and 14 bases lay between the germline ends. In nucleotides, the CDR3 is TGTGCCAGCAGCCTTCAGGACTTCCCTGGAAACACCATATATTTT. Its protein product is CASSLQDFPGNTIYF.

This clonotype was found many times. V gene TRBV6-2 or TRBV6-3 combines with J gene TRBJ2-2; no definite D call. Trimming stripped 6 bases from V and 6 bases from J, with 5 bases between. CDR1 and CDR2 (germline): MNHEY, SVGEGT. The CDR3 spans 11 residues. This CDR3 is CASSYAGELFF. DNA of the CDR3: TGTGCCAGCAGCTATGCCGGGGAGCTGTTTTTT.

This chain links TRBV3-1 with TRBJ2-3; D is perhaps TRBD1 or TRBD2 (5 bases each). The CDR3 loop spans 17 amino acids. V gave up 4 bases and J gave up 0 bases, with 17 bases separating them. The germline CDR1 and CDR2 sequences are LGHDT and YNNKEL (reference sequence). The CDR3 spells CASSPLRFGGSTDTQYF. The CDR3 nucleotides are TGTGCCAGCAGCCCCCTTCGGTTTGGGGGAAGCACAGATACGCAGTATTTT.